This T cell receptor beta chain emerged from a study of graft-versus-host responses after intestinal transplantation. The study, taken as a whole, reports: High graft-versus-host to host-versus-graft clonal ratios were found in allografts of patients who had graft-donor T cell macrochimerism.

This CDR3 region has 16 residues. Germline V gene data show CDR1 as SGHNT and CDR2 as YYREEE (reference sequence). V shed 2 bases and J shed 4 bases, with 19 bases lying between them. The assay was immunoSEQ multiplex PCR, and TCRdb's table has in-frame clones only and misses some. Of tens of thousands of clones listed, around 96% were seen once; the top ten hold over 0.4%. In its sample, this clone was seen once. Its target is unknown. This specimen consisted of unstimulated CD8+ T cells sorted from spleen or lymph node cells, obtained before intestinal transplant. This chain links TRBV5-4 with TRBJ2-7; D is unresolved. The sequence derives from a human donor who received an intestinal transplant. This chain's CDR3 is CASSLNNRGNPYEQYF. In nucleotides, the CDR3 is TGTGCCAGCAGCTTAAACAACAGAGGAAATCCGTACGAGCAGTACTTC.